The clone carrying this TCR beta chain was seen a few times. Its antigen is not identified. V lost 6 bases to trimming and J lost 7 bases, with 25 bases between them. Germline assignment: CDR1 MDHEN and CDR2 SYDVKM. There are 16 residues in the CDR3. Method: immunoSEQ multiplex PCR; TCRdb's copy keeps in-frame clones and lacks some. The table has roughly 330,000 clones, about 90% seen once. The approximately 120-subject validation cohort, separate from the approximately 630-subject first cohort, included the donors. This entry is derived from a study of cytomegalovirus exposure and HLA in healthy donors. Findings and limits, study-wide: While the bulk of TCR sequences proved rare, some public TCRs turned up in many donors.

The sequence derives from a woman in her twenties or thirties in good health and CMV-seropositive. The sample taken for sequencing was PBMCs. The chain links TRBV28 to TRBJ2-7; perhaps TRBD1 as D (6 bases). CDR3 protein: CASSFRPTGVVEEQYF. The CDR3 DNA follows: TGTGCCAGCAGCTTCCGGCCGACAGGCGTCGTGGAGGAGCAGTACTTC.